This T cell receptor beta chain came from a study of post-analysis software for immune sequencing data. Regarding the study as a whole: Patients showed TRBV5-6, TRBV5-1 and TRBV20-1 among a few TRBV segments more frequent than in controls.

Tagging with unique molecular identifiers was a feature of the TCR beta cDNA libraries. Once roughly 1 to 10 million T cells were used, hundreds of thousands of cDNA molecules resulted. TCRdb reprocessed the PCR reads via MiXCR and lists one record per CDR3 protein. Here the sample spans some 700,000 distinct CDR3 sequences, approximately 59% being singletons. Worth noting for this clonotype: Its antigen is as yet unknown.

This CDR3 is built from 12 residues. Trimming pared 5 bases from V and 6 bases from J, leaving 8 bases between. CDR1 is SGHTA, CDR2 FQGNSA, per germline. The rearrangement uses TRBV7-2 and TRBJ2-1, with no clear D. The specimen was blood. This TCR derives from a girl aged 2 to 10 with multiple sclerosis. DNA of the CDR3: TGTGCCAGCAGCCCCCCCCTCAATGAGCAGTTCTTC. Translation: CASSPPLNEQFF.